Listed here are 8 T cell receptor beta chains from one sample, sequenced in a study of tumor-infiltrating lymphocytes in localized non-small cell lung cancer. The protocol was immunoSEQ multiplex PCR, while the TCRdb copy is restricted to in-frame clones and leaves out a portion. This table has 20,000 to 25,000 clones, roughly 71% appearing once. The specimen sequenced was lung tumor tissue. The receptors originated from a human donor with non-small cell lung cancer.

The J gene is TRBJ2-7, the V gene TRBV7-9, with D hard to call. The CDR3 has 14 amino acids. The V and J ends lost 4 bases and 3 bases respectively, with 13 bases between them. The germline gives CDR1 SEHNR, CDR2 FQNEAQ (reference sequence). Here the CDR3 DNA reads TGTGCCAGCAGCTCCTTTGACGAAGTCTACGAGCAGTACTTC. Residues: CASSSFDEVYEQYF.

This rearrangement joins TRBV10-3 to TRBJ2-2; 11 nucleotides agree with TRBD1. CDR3 size: 15 residues. In germline, CDR1 is ENHRY, CDR2 SYGVKD. Losses at the gene ends were 7 bases for V and 5 bases for J; bases not matched to a gene: 6. The CDR3 region has the DNA TGTGCCATCAAGGGGACAGGGGGTAATACCGGGGAGCTGTTTTTT. This encodes CAIKGTGGNTGELFF.

DNA of the CDR3: TGTGCCAGCAGTGGTTCGTCACAGGGGGCAGCTGAAGCTTTCTTT. Encoded protein: CASSGSSQGAAEAFF. The chain is built from TRBV6-1 and TRBJ1-1; TRBD1 aligns across 9 bases. Germline V gene lookup returns CDR1 MNHNS and CDR2 SASEGT. V lost 4 bases and J lost 6; bases outside the gene matches: 9. CDR3 size: 15 residues.

V usage is TRBV6-4 and J usage is TRBJ2-2, with 7 bases identical to TRBD1. From germline, CDR1 is MRHNA and CDR2 SNTAGT. CDR3 length equals 14 residues. V lost 5 bases to trimming and J lost 6 bases; unmatched junction nucleotides: 6. The CDR3 DNA sequence: TGTGCCAGCAGTACACAGGGGTCGGCCGGGGAGCTGTTTTTT. Translation: CASSTQGSAGELFF.

V is TRBV28 and J is TRBJ1-3, with D unresolved. Per the germline V gene, CDR1 is MDHEN and CDR2 is SYDVKM. This CDR3 is built from 15 residues. V gave up 2 bases and J gave up 4 bases, with 12 bases separating them. CDR3 nucleotide sequence: TGTGCCAGCAGTTTAGACACCTCAGGAGGAAACACCATATATTTT. This encodes CASSLDTSGGNTIYF.

Worth noting for this clone: Given a far larger clone just one base away, this is likely a sequencing read error. This chain uses TRBV6-1 with TRBJ1-5; no definite D call. V was cut by 4 bases and J by 0 bases, with 4 bases left in between. There are 13 residues in the CDR3. Germline V gene sequence: CDR1 MNHNS, CDR2 SASEGT. In DNA, the CDR3 is TGTGCCAGCAGTGGGGGTAGCAATCAGCCCCAGCATTTT. Translating gives CASSGGSNQPQHF.

The rearrangement links TRBV5-1 to TRBJ1-2, with unresolved D. CDR3 length: 14 amino acids. Germline lookup yields CDR1 SGHRS and CDR2 YFSETQ. V was cut by 1 base and J by 4 bases, with 11 bases left in between. CDR3 nucleotides: TGCGCCAGCAGCTTGAATTCGTACAGCTATGGCTACACCTTC. Translation: CASSLNSYSYGYTF.

This chain uses TRBV28 with TRBJ2-7, with 7 bases aligning to TRBD2. V lost 2 bases and J lost 4; bases outside the gene matches: 5. Germline CDR1 reads MDHEN; CDR2 reads SYDVKM. The CDR3 covers 14 residues. The CDR3 nucleotides are TGTGCCAGCAGTTTAATCATGCGGGGGTACGAGCAGTACTTC. This sequence encodes CASSLIMRGYEQYF.